The 13 T cell receptor beta chains listed next were all sequenced from one sample in a study of blood T cell repertoires in COVID-19. This table comes from immunoSEQ multiplex PCR, and its TCRdb copy is limited to in-frame clones, with some not included. The sample records 310,000 or so clones, around 86% being singletons. Source material: PBMCs or T cells enriched from blood (not recorded which). These receptors originate from a woman aged 18-29 years who had recovered from COVID-19.

The J gene is TRBJ2-3, the V gene TRBV7-3; 9 bases line up with TRBD1. The CDR3 length is 15 residues. Germline CDR1 SGHTA, CDR2 FQGTGA. Trimming took 4 bases from V and 4 from J; bases not matched to a gene: 6. The CDR3 DNA follows: TGTGCCAGCAGCTCACAGGGGGCAGGTCCAGATACGCAGTATTTT. Its protein product is CASSSQGAGPDTQYF.

The DNA of the CDR3 is TGTGCCAGCAGTGATCCAGGGCGTGGGAACACCTTC. Protein sequence: CASSDPGRGNTF. This chain connects TRBV6-1 to TRBJ1-2; weak D call: TRBD1 (5 bases). This CDR3 is built from 12 residues. Trimming shortened V by 3 bases and J by 12 bases, and 14 bases separated the two germline ends. The V gene's germline CDR1 is MNHNS and CDR2 SASEGT.

The chain is built from TRBV2 and TRBJ2-7; D is perhaps TRBD2 (5 bases). CDR1 is SNHLY, CDR2 FYNNEI, per germline. CDR3 length: 15 residues. V was clipped by 7 bases and J by 1 base, with 17 bases between them. The chain's CDR3 is CASIFAGGPSYEQYF. CDR3 nucleotide sequence: TGTGCCAGCATATTCGCTGGCGGGCCTTCCTACGAGCAGTACTTC.

The rearrangement joins TRBV4-1 to TRBJ2-2, with 9 positions matching TRBD2. Germline assignment: CDR1 MGHRA and CDR2 YSYEKL. The V gene end was trimmed by 4 bases and the J gene end by 2 bases; junction bases not matched to a gene: 11. The CDR3 is 18 residues long. CDR3: CASSLFLLAGINTGELFF. The CDR3 DNA reads as TGCGCCAGCAGCCTCTTTCTTCTAGCGGGGATAAACACCGGGGAGCTGTTTTTT.

The rearrangement links TRBV6-5 to TRBJ1-1, with no clear D. The CDR3 consists of 15 residues. Germline lookup yields CDR1 MNHEY and CDR2 SVGAGI. Trimming shortened V by 5 bases and J by 0 bases, and 13 bases separated the two germline ends. The CDR3 DNA is TGTGCCAGCAGTCGCGGCGGGGATCTGAACACTGAAGCTTTCTTT. This codes for CASSRGGDLNTEAFF.

The chain recombines TRBV10-3 with TRBJ2-3, with 7 bases that match TRBD2. Trimming took 6 bases from V and 4 from J; bases not matched to a gene: 13. The germline CDR1 and CDR2 sequences are ENHRY and SYGVKD. The CDR3 has 16 residues. The chain's CDR3 is CAISGTRLAHPDTQYF. DNA of the CDR3: TGTGCCATCAGCGGGACCAGACTAGCACATCCAGATACGCAGTATTTT.

As regards this clone: Just one base apart from a much larger clone, this may be a read error. This chain connects TRBV3-1 (or the pseudogene TRBV3-2) to TRBJ1-5; D gene uncertain. The J call may not be correct, given that the DNA end is closer to TRBJ2-3. From germline, CDR1 is LGHDT and CDR2 YNNKEL (reference sequence). The CDR3 length is 13 residues. This CDR3 is CASSQVPGQPQYF. CDR3 DNA: TGTGCCAGCAGCCAAGTTCCAGGTCAGCCCCAGTATTTT.

J is TRBJ1-3 and V is TRBV6-2 or TRBV6-3, with D unresolved. Trimming stripped 6 bases from V and 0 bases from J, with 15 bases between. Germline V gene data show CDR1 as MNHEY and CDR2 as SVGEGT. This CDR3 contains 16 residues. The CDR3 nucleotides are TGTGCCAGCAGCTCGACACTCTCCAGCTCTGGAAACACCATATATTTT. This sequence encodes CASSSTLSSSGNTIYF.

The rearrangement links TRBV3-1 (or the pseudogene TRBV3-2) to TRBJ1-2, with D hard to call. CDR1 LGHDT and CDR2 YNNKEL come from the germline V gene (reference sequence). The CDR3 spans 12 residues. V lost 0 bases and J 8 bases, leaving 7 bases between the germline ends. The DNA for the CDR3 is TGTGCCAGCAGCCAAGATAGGCGGGGCTACACCTTC. This sequence encodes CASSQDRRGYTF.

J is TRBJ2-7 and V is TRBV27; 7 bases agree with TRBD1. V shed 4 bases and J 1 base; nucleotides not matched to a gene: 4. Germline V gives CDR1 MNHEY, CDR2 SMNVEV (reference sequence). The CDR3 runs to 14 residues. In DNA form, the CDR3 reads TGTGCCAGCAGTTCCGACAGGGCTTCCTACGAGCAGTACTTC. Translated: CASSSDRASYEQYF.

The chain recombines TRBV12-3 or TRBV12-4 with TRBJ1-5; perhaps TRBD1 as D (5 bases). V was shortened by 7 bases and J by 5 bases, with 12 bases between the two germline ends. This CDR3 spans 13 amino acids. This chain's CDR3 is CASTSGGDQPQHF. In DNA form, the CDR3 reads TGTGCCAGCACCTCCGGAGGGGATCAGCCCCAGCATTTT.

The chain recombines TRBV29-1 with TRBJ1-2; no clear D gene. Germline CDR1 reads SQVTM; CDR2 reads ANQGSEA. Trimming left V 0 bases short and J 8 bases short, with 13 bases between. The CDR3 loop spans 13 amino acids. CDR3 DNA: TGCAGCGTTGAAGATTTGAGGAGTAGAGGCTACACCTTC. It codes for CSVEDLRSRGYTF.

The J gene is TRBJ1-1, the V gene TRBV28; no firm D call. This CDR3 contains 16 residues. Trimming removed 6 bases from V and 0 bases from J, with 17 bases in between. The germline V gene has CDR1 MDHEN and CDR2 SYDVKM. The CDR3 region has the DNA TGTGCCAGCAGAACAACGACGGGATTTTTGAACACTGAAGCTTTCTTT. Its translation: CASRTTTGFLNTEAFF.